This T cell receptor beta chain appears in the sequencing data of a study of shared clonotypes between healthy human individuals. Findings and limits, study-wide: A handful of donors showed sharing of approximately 5% of naive CD4 clonotypes.

Produced via immunoSEQ multiplex PCR; TCRdb's table is partial and in-frame only. The sample records 2 million to 3 million clones, roughly 93% being singletons. The CDR3 loop spans 16 amino acids. Germline CDR1 and CDR2: SGHDN and FVKESK. Trimming removed 5 bases from V and 4 bases from J; junction bases left unmatched: 7. As for this clone: Its antigen is unidentified.

This TCR was sampled from a man aged 18-30 years in good health. Some clones in this sample may be carry-over from other donors' samples. This chain joins TRBV14 and TRBJ2-5; 13 nucleotides align to TRBD2. Material: naive CD4+ T cells from PBMCs. Subset specified: CD45RA+ positively selected. CDR3 amino acids: CASSFGLAGVAETQYF. The CDR3 DNA follows: TGTGCCAGCAGCTTTGGACTAGCGGGAGTTGCAGAGACCCAGTACTTC. Full variable domain (outside the CDR3, taken from reference TRBV14 and TRBJ2-5): EAGVTQFPSHSVIEKGQTVTLRCDPISGHDNLYWYRRVMGKEIKFLLHFVKESKQDESGMPNNRFLAERTGGTYSTLKVQPAELEDSGVYFCASSFGLAGVAETQYFGPGTRLLVL.